The T cell receptor beta chain under discussion was sequenced for a study of T cells in localized non-small cell lung cancer. This CDR3 has 14 amino acids. The V end lost 2 bases, the J end lost 8 bases, and 15 bases lay between the germline ends. In germline, CDR1 is GTSNPN, CDR2 SVGIG (reference sequence). This table comes from immunoSEQ multiplex PCR, and its TCRdb copy is limited to in-frame clones, with some not included. The profile covers under 35,000 clones, with 92% appearing a single time and 4.2% taken by the ten largest. This specimen was peripheral blood mononuclear cells, taken before any cancer treatment. This TCR derives from a woman aged 35-75 years with stage III lung adenocarcinoma. The V and J genes are TRBV30 and TRBJ2-2; D is possibly TRBD2 (5 bases). CDR3: CAWSHGLAGGELFF. CDR3 sequence (DNA): TGTGCCTGGAGTCACGGACTCGCCGGGGGGGAGCTGTTTTTT.